The entry below describes one TCR beta chain. The method was immunoSEQ multiplex PCR; TCRdb's version includes in-frame clones alone and lacks a portion of them. The profile shows 150,000 to 200,000 clones, about 80% of them singletons. This specimen belongs to a study of blood T cell repertoires in COVID-19. The CDR3 has 14 amino acids. V was shortened by 8 bases and J by 4 bases, with 17 bases between the two germline ends. Germline-derived CDR1 and CDR2 are SNHLY and FYNNEI. The chain uses TRBV2 and TRBJ1-1, with D possibly matching TRBD1 (6 bases). The sequence came from a man aged 45-60 years who had recovered from COVID-19. Sequenced: PBMCs or T cells enriched from blood (not recorded which). CDR3 nucleotide sequence: TGTGCCAGCGCTGACTGGGTAGGGGGCACTGAAGCTTTCTTT. Amino acid sequence: CASADWVGGTEAFF.